This T cell receptor (beta chain) was sequenced for a study of cytomegalovirus exposure and HLA in healthy donors. Whole-study context: Out of around 360 genotyped donors, roughly 83% belonged to the Caucasian-associated ancestry cluster.

Study-wide points: Later work found that TCR association rates differed between HLA loci; DRB1 had the most and HLA-C the fewest. Later analysis revealed greater clonal expansion in HLA-associated TCR beta chains than in equally common others.

PCR involved 60 Vbeta and 13 Jbeta primers. Using immunoSEQ multiplex PCR, the repertoire was profiled, and TCRdb retains in-frame clones only, with some absent. This repertoire shows roughly 190,000 clones, 87% found once; its top ten account for 1% to 1.5%. Germline V lookup: CDR1 MDHEN, CDR2 SYDVKM. The CDR3 loop spans 13 amino acids. The V gene lost 4 bases and the J gene lost 2 bases, with 9 bases spanning the gap. Comment on this clone: Its antigen is not known.

This TCR was recovered from a man younger than 40 in good health and CMV-seronegative. Sequencing used PBMCs. The rearrangement joins TRBV28 to TRBJ2-7, with D unclear. CDR3 region: CASSSRPTYEQYF. The CDR3, as DNA: TGTGCCAGCAGTTCCCGTCCTACCTACGAGCAGTACTTC. Based on the CDR3 plus reference TRBV28 and TRBJ2-7, the full variable domain is DVKVTQSSRYLVKRTGEKVFLECVQDMDHENMFWYRQDPGLGLRLIYFSYDVKMKEKGDIPEGYSVSREKKERFSLILESASTNQTSMYLCASSSRPTYEQYFGPGTRLTVT.